A selection of T cell receptor beta chains follows, all from one sample in a study of radiation and T cells in renal cell carcinoma. Profiled with immunoSEQ multiplex PCR; TCRdb holds only in-frame clones, not every one. The sample lists 9,400 or so clones, about 59% occurring once. The starting material was tumor tissue, obtained from a patient whose treatment included radiotherapy and nephrectomy. The receptors were sampled from a man aged 55-75 years with renal cell carcinoma. Each CDR3 is given with its conserved first and last residue. Fields, in order: V gene, J gene, CDR3 protein.

TRBV20-1	TRBJ2-7	CSAGPGVGQYF
TRBV9	TRBJ1-2	CASSVDGTGEGYTF
TRBV4-2	TRBJ2-2	CASEREPRNTGELFF
TRBV12-5	TRBJ2-2	CASGWHGRDYTGELFF
TRBV5-1	TRBJ1-2	CASSLVSGGVAYGYTF
TRBV5-6	TRBJ2-7	CASRPEGGREQYF
TRBV6-1	TRBJ1-2	CASSETQLYGYTF
TRBV28	TRBJ2-3	CASSLNGPTDTQYF
TRBV6-6	TRBJ2-7	CASANRVQRYEQYF
TRBV7-2	TRBJ2-7	CASSTRSNSGRVYEQYF